This T cell receptor (beta chain) was sequenced for a study of CD4 and CD8 cells across lung adenocarcinoma regions. The patients had localized lung adenocarcinoma, a non-small cell subtype. TCRdb re-analysed the PCR reads in MiXCR, keeping a single row per CDR3 protein. The sample shows some 9,700 distinct CDR3 sequences, approximately 46% of them seen only once. V shed 4 bases and J shed 0 bases, with 16 bases lying between them. CDR1 is MNHEY and CDR2 is SMNVEV in the germline V gene (reference sequence). The CDR3 totals 16 residues. V is TRBV27 and J is TRBJ2-7, with TRBD2 as a possible D gene (5 bases). The sample was CD8+ T cells from the margin of a lung tumor. The sequence was collected from a female donor with lung adenocarcinoma. The CD4 and CD8 labels of this study may be unreliable. DNA for the CDR3: TGTGCCAGCAGTTGGGCTCGGACTCTCTGCTCCTACGAGCAGTACTTC. This encodes CASSWARTLCSYEQYF.